The 9 T cell receptor beta chains below come from one sample, sequenced in a study of cytomegalovirus exposure and HLA in healthy donors. TCRdb keeps only in-frame clones here, not all; method: immunoSEQ multiplex PCR. The sample includes around 150,000 clones, about 88% of them seen just once. Sequencing was performed on PBMCs. These receptors came from a woman under 30 in good health and CMV-seropositive.

The chain recombines TRBV28 with TRBJ1-4, with TRBD1 identical over 8 bases. Per germline, CDR1 MDHEN and CDR2 SYDVKM. V shed 2 bases and J 8 bases; nucleotides not matched to a gene: 4. CDR3 size: 14 residues. The CDR3, as DNA: TGTGCCAGCAGTTTAAGACAGGGGTGGGAAAAACTGTTTTTT. Residues: CASSLRQGWEKLFF. The whole variable domain, remainder taken from reference TRBV28 and TRBJ1-4, is DVKVTQSSRYLVKRTGEKVFLECVQDMDHENMFWYRQDPGLGLRLIYFSYDVKMKEKGDIPEGYSVSREKKERFSLILESASTNQTSMYLCASSLRQGWEKLFFGSGTQLSVL.

CDR3 amino acids: CASSLGQGNTEAFF. CDR3 in DNA: TGCGCCAGCAGCCTAGGACAGGGGAACACTGAAGCTTTCTTT. The chain joins TRBV4-3 to TRBJ1-1, with 8 positions matching TRBD1. CDR3 length equals 14 residues. Germline V gene lookup returns CDR1 LGHNA and CDR2 YSLEER. V shed 4 bases, J shed 1 base, and the junction held 2 bases outside the gene matches.

V and J are TRBV4-3 and TRBJ2-3; 12 nucleotides match TRBD2. Germline loops: CDR1 LGHNA, CDR2 YSLEER. The CDR3 totals 20 residues. Trimming at V came to 0 bases and at J to 0 bases, leaving 10 bases not matched to a gene. The CDR3 spells CASSQDWTSGTLSSTDTQYF. The CDR3 DNA reads as TGCGCCAGCAGCCAAGACTGGACTAGCGGGACCCTTTCTAGCACAGATACGCAGTATTTT.

The chain recombines TRBV29-1 with TRBJ1-4; D possibly corresponds to TRBD1 (6 bases). The germline gives CDR1 SQVTM, CDR2 ANQGSEA. The CDR3 has 14 residues. Trimming took off 6 bases at V and 0 bases at J, with 11 bases between the two ends. Here the CDR3 DNA reads TGCAGCGTCAGGGGTTTTGCAACTAATGAAAAACTGTTTTTT. Protein sequence: CSVRGFATNEKLFF.

The rearrangement uses TRBV5-1 and TRBJ2-1; TRBD1 matches at 10 bases. This CDR3 has 13 amino acids. CDR1 SGHRS and CDR2 YFSETQ come from the germline V gene. With 7 bases clipped from V and 6 bases from J, the junction kept 4 bases outside the gene matches. The CDR3 sequence: CASGTGVTNEQFF. CDR3 coding DNA: TGCGCCAGCGGGACAGGGGTAACCAATGAGCAGTTCTTC.

With respect to this clone: The germline gene is not matched at one end of the junction; a read error may be the cause. The rearrangement uses TRBV30 and TRBJ2-1, with 9 nucleotides matching TRBD2. The V gene's germline CDR1 is GTSNPN and CDR2 SVGIG (reference sequence). The CDR3 loop spans 15 amino acids. The CDR3 loop is CAWSVGTSSSNEQFF. The CDR3 DNA reads as TGTGCCTGGAGTGTTGGGACTAGCTCCTCCAATGAGCAGTTCTTC. Variable domain in full (rest from reference TRBV30 and TRBJ2-1): SQTIHQWPATLVQPVGSPLSLECTVEGTSNPNLYWYRQAAGRGLQLLFYSVGIGQISSEVPQNLSASRPQDRQFILSSKKLLLSDSGFYLCAWSVGTSSSNEQFFGPGTRLTVL.

The CDR3 here is CASSLNAALALYYEQYF. The CDR3 DNA reads TGTGCCAGCAGCTTAAATGCGGCACTAGCGTTATACTACGAGCAGTACTTC. V usage is TRBV7-3 and J usage is TRBJ2-7; 7 bases align to TRBD2. Losses at the gene ends were 1 base for V and 3 bases for J; bases not matched to a gene: 12. The CDR3 spans 17 residues. Germline-derived CDR1 and CDR2 are SGHTA and FQGTGA.

This chain uses TRBV13 with TRBJ2-7; 14 nucleotides agree with TRBD2. This CDR3 is built from 17 residues. CDR1 is PRHDT, CDR2 FYEKMQ, per germline (reference sequence). The J segment lost 0 bases and the V segment lost 5 bases, leaving 6 bases of the junction unmatched. The CDR3 bases are TGTGCCAGCAGCGCATCCGGGACTAGCGGGAGCTCCTACGAGCAGTACTTC. The encoded protein is CASSASGTSGSSYEQYF.

There are a few counts of this clone. The chain is built from TRBV7-2 and TRBJ1-2; 7 nucleotides line up with TRBD1. The CDR3 is 11 residues long. CDR1 is SGHTA and CDR2 is FQGNSA in the germline V gene. The V segment lost 4 bases and the J segment 12 bases; nucleotides outside the gene matches: 5. The CDR3 coding sequence is TGTGCCAGCAGCTCACAGGGGAAAGACACCTTC. This codes for CASSSQGKDTF.